The clone carrying this T cell receptor beta chain occurred once. The antigen is undetermined. The CDR3 length is 14 residues. Looked up from germline, CDR1 is SGHNT and CDR2 is YYREEE (reference sequence). Trimming took off 1 base at V and 1 base at J, with 8 bases between the two ends. Clones were sequenced by immunoSEQ multiplex PCR, and TCRdb holds only the in-frame ones, with some missing. Of over 25,000 clones in the sample, 65% to 75% were seen once. The data originate from a study of OX40 agonist ivuxolimab in advanced cancers. Study information: The dose-escalation group included hepatocellular carcinoma, melanoma, renal cell carcinoma and head and neck cancer. Earlier treatment with anti-PD-1, anti-PD-L1 or anti-CTLA-4 was permitted, and under 50% had received some.

Study-wide findings and caveats: Circulating CD4+ and CD8+ T cells showed clonal expansion by week 6 at 0.1 to 3.0 mg/kg. Mean expanded clone counts were higher in CD8+ than CD4+ T cells.

The sample was CD4+ or CD8+ T cells sorted from blood, taken in a trial of the OX40 agonist ivuxolimab. The source is an adult with an advanced solid tumor such as melanoma, head and neck, liver or kidney cancer. J is TRBJ2-5 and V is TRBV5-4; D not resolved. The CDR3 is CASSLRAGQETQYF. Written as DNA, the CDR3 is TGTGCCAGCAGCTTGAGGGCAGGCCAAGAGACCCAGTACTTC. Using reference TRBV5-4 and TRBJ2-5 for the parts outside the CDR3, the full variable domain is ETGVTQSPTHLIKTRGQQVTLRCSSQSGHNTVSWYQQALGQGPQFIFQYYREEENGRGNFPPRFSGLQFPNYSSELNVNALELDDSALYLCASSLRAGQETQYFGPGTRLLVL.